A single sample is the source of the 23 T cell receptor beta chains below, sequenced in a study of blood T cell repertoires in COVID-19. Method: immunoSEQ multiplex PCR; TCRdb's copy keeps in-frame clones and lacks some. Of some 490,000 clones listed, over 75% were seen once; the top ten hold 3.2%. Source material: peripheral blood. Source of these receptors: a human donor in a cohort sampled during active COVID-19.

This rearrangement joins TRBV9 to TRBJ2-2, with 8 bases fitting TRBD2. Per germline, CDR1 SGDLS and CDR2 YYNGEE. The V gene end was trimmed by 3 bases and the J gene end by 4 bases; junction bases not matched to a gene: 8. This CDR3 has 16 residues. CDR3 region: CASSGRSGSSTGELFF. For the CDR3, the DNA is TGTGCCAGCAGCGGCCGGAGCGGGAGTAGCACCGGGGAGCTGTTTTTT.

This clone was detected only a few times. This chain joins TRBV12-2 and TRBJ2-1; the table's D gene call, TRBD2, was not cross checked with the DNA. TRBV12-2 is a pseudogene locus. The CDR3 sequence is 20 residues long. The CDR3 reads CASRLAVLAGQAIIYNEQFF. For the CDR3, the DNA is TGTGCAAGTCGCTTAGCGGTTTTAGCGGGCCAAGCTATCATTTACAATGAGCAGTTCTTC.

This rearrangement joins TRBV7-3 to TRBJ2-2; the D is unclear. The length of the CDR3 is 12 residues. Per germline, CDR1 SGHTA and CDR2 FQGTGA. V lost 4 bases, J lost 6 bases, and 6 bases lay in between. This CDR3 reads CASSSTSGELFF. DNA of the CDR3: TGTGCCAGCAGCTCTACTTCCGGGGAGCTGTTTTTT.

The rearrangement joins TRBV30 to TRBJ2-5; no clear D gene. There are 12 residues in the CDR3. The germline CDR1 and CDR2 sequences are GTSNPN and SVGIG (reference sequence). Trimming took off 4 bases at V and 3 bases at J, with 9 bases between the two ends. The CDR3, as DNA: TGTGCCTGGAACGCGGCCGAAGAGACCCAGTACTTC. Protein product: CAWNAAEETQYF. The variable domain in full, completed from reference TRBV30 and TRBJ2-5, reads SQTIHQWPATLVQPVGSPLSLECTVEGTSNPNLYWYRQAAGRGLQLLFYSVGIGQISSEVPQNLSASRPQDRQFILSSKKLLLSDSGFYLCAWNAAEETQYFGPGTRLLVL.

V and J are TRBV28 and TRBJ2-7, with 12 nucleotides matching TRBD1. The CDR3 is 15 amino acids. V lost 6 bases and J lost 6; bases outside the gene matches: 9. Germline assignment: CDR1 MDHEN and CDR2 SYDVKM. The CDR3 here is CASRQPGTGGTEQYF. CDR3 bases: TGTGCCAGCAGGCAACCCGGGACAGGGGGCACCGAGCAGTACTTC.

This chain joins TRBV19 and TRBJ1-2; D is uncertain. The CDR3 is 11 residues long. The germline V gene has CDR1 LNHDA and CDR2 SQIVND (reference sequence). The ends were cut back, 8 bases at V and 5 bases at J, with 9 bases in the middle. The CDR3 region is CASHSHYGYTF. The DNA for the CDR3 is TGTGCCAGTCACAGCCATTATGGCTACACCTTC.

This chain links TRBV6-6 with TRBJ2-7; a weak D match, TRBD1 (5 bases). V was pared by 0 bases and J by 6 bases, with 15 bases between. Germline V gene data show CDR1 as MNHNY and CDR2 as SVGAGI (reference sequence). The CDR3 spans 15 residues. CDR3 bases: TGTGCCAGCAGTTACTCTAACCAGGGTGGAATCGAGCAGTACTTC. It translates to CASSYSNQGGIEQYF.

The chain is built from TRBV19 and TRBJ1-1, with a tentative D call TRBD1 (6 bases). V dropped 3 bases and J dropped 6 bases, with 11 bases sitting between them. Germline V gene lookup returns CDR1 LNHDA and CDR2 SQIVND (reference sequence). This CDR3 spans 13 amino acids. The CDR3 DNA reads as TGTGCCAGTAGTATGGGAAAGGGGGCTGAAGCTTTCTTT. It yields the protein CASSMGKGAEAFF. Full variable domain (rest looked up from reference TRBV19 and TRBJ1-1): DGGITQSPKYLFRKEGQNVTLSCEQNLNHDAMYWYRQDPGQGLRLIYYSQIVNDFQKGDIAEGYSVSREKKESFPLTVTSAQKNPTAFYLCASSMGKGAEAFFGQGTRLTVV.

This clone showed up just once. In DNA, the CDR3 is TGTGCTAGTGGTTTGACGGAGGATACGCAGTATTTT. This gives the protein CASGLTEDTQYF. The chain uses TRBV12-5 and TRBJ2-3; D not resolved. Per germline, CDR1 LGHNT and CDR2 FRNRAP. This CDR3 is built from 12 residues. Trimming shortened V by 2 bases and J by 6 bases, and 6 bases separated the two germline ends.

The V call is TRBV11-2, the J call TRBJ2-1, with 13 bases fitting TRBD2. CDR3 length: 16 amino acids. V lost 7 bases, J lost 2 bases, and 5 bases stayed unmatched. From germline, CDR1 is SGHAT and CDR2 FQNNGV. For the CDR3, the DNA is TGTGCCAGCACACGACTAGCGGGAGGTACCTACAATGAGCAGTTCTTC. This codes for CASTRLAGGTYNEQFF.

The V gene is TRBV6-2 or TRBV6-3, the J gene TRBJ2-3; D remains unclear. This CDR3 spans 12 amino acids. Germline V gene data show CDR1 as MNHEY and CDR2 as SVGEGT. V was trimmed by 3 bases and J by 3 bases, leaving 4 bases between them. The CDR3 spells CASSYTTDTQYF. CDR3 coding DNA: TGTGCCAGCAGTTATACTACAGATACGCAGTATTTT.

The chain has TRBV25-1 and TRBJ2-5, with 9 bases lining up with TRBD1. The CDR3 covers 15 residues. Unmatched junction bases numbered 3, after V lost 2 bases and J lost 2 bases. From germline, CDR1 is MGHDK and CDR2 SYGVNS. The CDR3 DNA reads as TGTGCCAGCAGTGAACCAGGGACAGGGCAAGAGACCCAGTACTTC. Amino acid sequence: CASSEPGTGQETQYF.

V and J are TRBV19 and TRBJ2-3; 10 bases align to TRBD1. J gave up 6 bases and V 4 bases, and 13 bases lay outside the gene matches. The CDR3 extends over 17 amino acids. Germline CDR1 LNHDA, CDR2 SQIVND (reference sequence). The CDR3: CASSSERPGQGSDTQYF. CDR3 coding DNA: TGTGCCAGTAGTAGTGAGAGGCCGGGACAGGGGTCCGATACGCAGTATTTT.

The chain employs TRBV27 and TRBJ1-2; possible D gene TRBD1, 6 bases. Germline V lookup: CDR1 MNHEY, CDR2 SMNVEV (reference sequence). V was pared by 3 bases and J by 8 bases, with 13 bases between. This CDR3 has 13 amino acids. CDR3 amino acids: CASSFLAGEGYTF. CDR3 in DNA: TGTGCCAGCAGTTTTCTAGCAGGGGAAGGCTACACCTTC.

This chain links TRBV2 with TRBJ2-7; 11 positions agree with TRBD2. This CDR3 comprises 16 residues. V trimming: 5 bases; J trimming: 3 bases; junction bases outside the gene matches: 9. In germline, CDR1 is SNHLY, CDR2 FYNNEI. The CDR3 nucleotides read TGTGCCAGCAGTCGACTAGCGGGATTAACAAACTACGAGCAGTACTTC. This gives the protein CASSRLAGLTNYEQYF.

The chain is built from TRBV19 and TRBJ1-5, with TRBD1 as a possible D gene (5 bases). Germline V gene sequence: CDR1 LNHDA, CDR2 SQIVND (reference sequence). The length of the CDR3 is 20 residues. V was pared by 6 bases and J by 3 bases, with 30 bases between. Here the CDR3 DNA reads TGTGCCAGTAGAGGGCGGACATCCGCGACCGGTATAGGGTTCAATCAGCCCCAGCATTTT. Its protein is CASRGRTSATGIGFNQPQHF.

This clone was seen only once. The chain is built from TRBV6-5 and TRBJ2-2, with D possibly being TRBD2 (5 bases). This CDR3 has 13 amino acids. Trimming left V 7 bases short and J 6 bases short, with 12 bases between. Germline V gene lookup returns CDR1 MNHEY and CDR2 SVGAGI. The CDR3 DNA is TGTGCCAGCACGCGGGCCTTTTCCGGGGAGCTGTTTTTT. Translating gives CASTRAFSGELFF.

The CDR3 spells CASSGGTGQEQFF. CDR3 coding DNA: TGCGCCAGCAGCGGCGGGACAGGGCAAGAGCAGTTCTTC. The chain joins TRBV5-1 to TRBJ2-1; 9 positions match TRBD1. The trim removed 4 bases at V and 10 bases at J, leaving 6 bases unmatched. Germline V lookup: CDR1 SGHRS, CDR2 YFSETQ. CDR3 length: 13 amino acids. The complete variable domain, with remaining parts taken from reference TRBV5-1 and TRBJ2-1, reads KAGVTQTPRYLIKTRGQQVTLSCSPISGHRSVSWYQQTPGQGLQFLFEYFSETQRNKGNFPGRFSGRQFSNSRSEMNVSTLELGDSALYLCASSGGTGQEQFFGPGTRLTVL.

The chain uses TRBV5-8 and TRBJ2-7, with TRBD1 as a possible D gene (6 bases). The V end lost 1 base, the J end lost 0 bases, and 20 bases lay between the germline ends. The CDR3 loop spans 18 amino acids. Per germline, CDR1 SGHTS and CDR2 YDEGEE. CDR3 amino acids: CASSLTSYRAPFSYEQYF. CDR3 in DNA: TGTGCCAGCAGCTTGACGTCTTACAGGGCCCCATTCTCCTACGAGCAGTACTTC.

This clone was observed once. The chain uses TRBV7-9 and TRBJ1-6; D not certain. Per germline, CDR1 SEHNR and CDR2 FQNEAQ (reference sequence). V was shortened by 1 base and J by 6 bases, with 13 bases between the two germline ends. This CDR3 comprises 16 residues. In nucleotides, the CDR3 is TGTGCCAGCAGCTTAGACAGCCCCGGTAGTAATTCACCCCTCCACTTT. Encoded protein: CASSLDSPGSNSPLHF.

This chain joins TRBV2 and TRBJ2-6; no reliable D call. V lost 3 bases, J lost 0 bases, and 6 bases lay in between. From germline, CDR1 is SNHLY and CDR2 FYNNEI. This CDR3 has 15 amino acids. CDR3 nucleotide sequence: TGTGCCAGCAGTGACGAGAACTCTGGGGCCAACGTCCTGACTTTC. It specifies CASSDENSGANVLTF.

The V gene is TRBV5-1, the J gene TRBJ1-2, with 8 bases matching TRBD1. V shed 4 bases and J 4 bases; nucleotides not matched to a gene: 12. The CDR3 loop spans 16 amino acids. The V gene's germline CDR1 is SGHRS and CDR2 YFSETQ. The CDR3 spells CASSPDQGASGYGYTF. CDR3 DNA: TGCGCCAGCAGCCCGGACCAGGGGGCAAGTGGCTATGGCTACACCTTC.

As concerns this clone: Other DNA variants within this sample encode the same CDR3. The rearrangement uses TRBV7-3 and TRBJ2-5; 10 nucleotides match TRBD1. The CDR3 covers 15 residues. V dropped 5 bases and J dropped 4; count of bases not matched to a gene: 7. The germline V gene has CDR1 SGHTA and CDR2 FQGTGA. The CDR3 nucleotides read TGTGCCAGCAGCCCGGGGACAGGGGCGGGAGAGACCCAGTACTTC. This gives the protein CASSPGTGAGETQYF.